The present T cell receptor (beta chain) was sequenced within a study of blood T cell repertoires in COVID-19. Study as a whole: Samples taken during acute and convalescent COVID-19 were collected in the United States, Italy and Spain. PBMCs, B-cell-depleted T cells, or T cells were the source of the cDNA or gDNA that made up the material.

Germline CDR1 MNHEY, CDR2 SVGEGT. The CDR3 spans 15 residues. The V and J ends lost 5 bases and 1 base respectively, with 14 bases between them. As processed by the authors: Reference gene primer amplification yielded estimated nucleated cell counts. Clones were sequenced by immunoSEQ multiplex PCR, and TCRdb holds only the in-frame ones, with some missing. D and trimming were read from the DNA, whereas the V and J calls and clone size are those reported in that table. Here the sample spans under 35,000 clones, almost 90% being singletons. The sample consisted of peripheral blood. The chain combines TRBV6-2 or TRBV6-3 with TRBJ2-5; D is possibly TRBD2 (6 bases). This clonotype was obtained from a human donor with active COVID-19. The donor label of this sample is uncertain. CDR3 amino acids: CASSPRGTPQETQYF. For the CDR3, the DNA is TGTGCCAGCAGTCCCCGCGGGACCCCCCAAGAGACCCAGTACTTC.